These 25 T cell receptor beta chains share one sample of origin, sequenced in a study of early T cells in non-severe SARS-CoV-2 infection. TCRdb called the 5' RACE reads again in MiXCR, with one record for every CDR3 protein. The data contain approximately 70,000 distinct CDR3 sequences, about 9.5% of them seen just once; the ten biggest clones take up over 6%. The starting material was whole blood, obtained at baseline. The source of these receptors is an adult who was a healthcare worker with PCR-confirmed SARS-CoV-2 infection or an uninfected control (not recorded which).

The chain has TRBV29-1 and TRBJ1-2, with D possibly matching TRBD1 (6 bases). The length of the CDR3 is 13 residues. Trimming took 6 bases from V and 7 from J, leaving 18 bases between them. Germline lookup yields CDR1 SQVTM and CDR2 ANQGSEA. CDR3 loop: CSVELLGGGGYTF. CDR3 nucleotides: TGCAGCGTCGAACTACTCGGGGGCGGTGGCTACACCTTC.

This clonotype was found many times. The rearrangement joins TRBV6-5 to TRBJ2-5, with 9 positions matching TRBD2. The V segment lost 3 bases and the J segment 5 bases; nucleotides outside the gene matches: 10. This CDR3 comprises 16 residues. CDR1 is MNHEY and CDR2 is SVGAGI in the germline V gene. The CDR3 here is CASSYSLLAGFETQYF. In nucleotides, the CDR3 is TGTGCCAGCAGTTATTCCCTTCTAGCGGGGTTTGAGACCCAGTACTTC.

This clonotype was observed at least ten times. This chain uses TRBV20-1 with TRBJ1-5; the D gene is possibly TRBD1 (5 bases). Germline V gene data show CDR1 as DFQATT and CDR2 as SNEGSKA (reference sequence). V lost 5 bases to trimming and J lost 5 bases, with 13 bases between them. The CDR3 sequence is 13 residues long. CDR3 residues: CSAAGSRDQPQHF. CDR3 nucleotide sequence: TGCAGTGCTGCAGGGTCACGCGATCAGCCCCAGCATTTT.

This clonotype was seen at least ten times. This rearrangement joins TRBV4-1 to TRBJ1-1, with D uncertain. The germline gives CDR1 MGHRA, CDR2 YSYEKL. V was shortened by 1 base and J by 1 base, with 4 bases between the two germline ends. CDR3 length: 13 residues. CDR3 in DNA: TGCGCCAGCAGCCAAGGACAGAACACTGAAGCTTTCTTT. Translating gives CASSQGQNTEAFF.

The table lists this clonotype with many counts. The chain combines TRBV7-2 with TRBJ1-1, with D uncertain. This CDR3 has 13 amino acids. Looked up from germline, CDR1 is SGHTA and CDR2 is FQGNSA. V was clipped by 2 bases and J by 3 bases, with 7 bases between them. The CDR3 sequence: CASSLSSYTEAFF. CDR3 sequence (DNA): TGTGCCAGCAGCTTATCTTCTTACACTGAAGCTTTCTTT.

V usage is TRBV5-5 and J usage is TRBJ2-1; the D call may be TRBD1 or TRBD2 (6 bases each). V was clipped by 4 bases and J by 3 bases, with 14 bases between them. The CDR3 runs 15 residues. CDR1 and CDR2 from the germline V gene are SGHKS and YYEKEE (reference sequence). The CDR3 region is CASSVQGGVYNEQFF. CDR3 nucleotides: TGTGCCAGCAGCGTACAGGGCGGGGTCTACAATGAGCAGTTCTTC.

The sample holds many counts of this clonotype. This chain uses TRBV6-4 with TRBJ1-6; D is unclear. The V and J ends lost 7 bases and 0 bases respectively, with 19 bases between them. Germline V gives CDR1 MRHNA, CDR2 SNTAGT. The length of the CDR3 is 18 residues. CDR3 protein: CASTFMEGPSSYNSPLHF. DNA of the CDR3: TGTGCCAGCACCTTTATGGAGGGCCCGAGCTCCTATAATTCACCCCTCCACTTT.

This clonotype was counted a few times. This rearrangement joins TRBV19 to TRBJ1-6; the match to TRBD1 covers 7 bases. J gave up 7 bases and V 5 bases, and 11 bases lay outside the gene matches. The V gene's germline CDR1 is LNHDA and CDR2 SQIVND (reference sequence). The CDR3 extends over 16 amino acids. The CDR3 DNA sequence: TGTGCCAGTAGTCTCGAATCTGGGACAGCCAATTCACCCCTCCACTTT. Protein: CASSLESGTANSPLHF. Using reference TRBV19 and TRBJ1-6 for the parts outside the CDR3, the full variable domain is DGGITQSPKYLFRKEGQNVTLSCEQNLNHDAMYWYRQDPGQGLRLIYYSQIVNDFQKGDIAEGYSVSREKKESFPLTVTSAQKNPTAFYLCASSLESGTANSPLHFGNGTRLTVT.

This clonotype came up a few times. J is TRBJ1-5 and V is TRBV2, with a tentative D call TRBD1 (5 bases). The length of the CDR3 is 16 residues. Deletions cut 5 bases from V and 1 base from J, with 15 bases between. The germline V gene encodes CDR1 SNHLY and CDR2 FYNNEI. The CDR3 spells CASSWLRGGSNQPQHF. CDR3 nucleotides: TGTGCCAGCAGTTGGTTGAGGGGAGGCAGCAATCAGCCCCAGCATTTT.

V usage is TRBV6-2 or TRBV6-3 and J usage is TRBJ1-5; 9 bases fit TRBD1. V was clipped by 6 bases and J by 0 bases; unmatched bases: 6. The germline CDR1 and CDR2 sequences are MNHEY and SVGEGT. The CDR3 has 16 amino acids. The CDR3 nucleotides are TGTGCCAGCAGGGGGACAGGGAAGGGTAGCAATCAGCCCCAGCATTTT. As protein: CASRGTGKGSNQPQHF.

The chain carries TRBV4-1 and TRBJ1-4; TRBD1 matches 7 bases. Trimming at V came to 5 bases and at J to 7 bases, leaving 4 bases not matched to a gene. This CDR3 has 13 amino acids. Germline V gene data show CDR1 as MGHRA and CDR2 as YSYEKL. The CDR3 DNA sequence: TGCGCCAGCAGCTCAAACAGGGGTGAAAAACTGTTTTTT. As protein: CASSSNRGEKLFF.

The sample holds many counts of this clonotype. V and J are TRBV2 and TRBJ2-5, with D uncertain. Germline-derived CDR1 and CDR2 are SNHLY and FYNNEI. The CDR3 has 15 residues. Trimming pared 6 bases from V and 1 base from J, leaving 15 bases between. The CDR3 spells CASSPKGSSQETQYF. In DNA, the CDR3 is TGTGCCAGCAGCCCCAAGGGTAGCAGCCAAGAGACCCAGTACTTC. Using reference TRBV2 and TRBJ2-5 for the parts outside the CDR3, the full variable domain is EPEVTQTPSHQVTQMGQEVILRCVPISNHLYFYWYRQILGQKVEFLVSFYNNEISEKSEIFDDQFSVERPDGSNFTLKIRSTKLEDSAMYFCASSPKGSSQETQYFGPGTRLLVL.

This clonotype has at least ten counts. The rearrangement joins TRBV12-3 or TRBV12-4 to TRBJ2-3; D may be TRBD2 (6 bases). Trimming pared 7 bases from V and 5 bases from J, leaving 13 bases between. The CDR3 consists of 13 residues. CDR3 bases: TGTGCCAGCACTCCGGGAGCGGAAGATACGCAGTATTTT. Its translation: CASTPGAEDTQYF.

CDR3 sequence: CASSQDGRGPNNEQFF. The CDR3, as DNA: TGCGCCAGCAGCCAAGATGGGCGGGGGCCAAACAATGAGCAGTTCTTC. The rearrangement joins TRBV4-3 to TRBJ2-1, with D maybe TRBD2 (7 bases). The CDR3 totals 16 residues. V gave up 0 bases and J gave up 5 bases, with 14 bases separating them. Germline V gene lookup returns CDR1 LGHNA and CDR2 YSLEER.

This clonotype came up many times. The J gene is TRBJ2-3, the V gene TRBV18; 8 positions agree with TRBD2. Trimming cost V 2 bases and J 2 bases; bases outside gene matches: 9. The CDR3 is made up of 17 amino acids. Germline CDR1 KGHSH, CDR2 LQKENI. CDR3 loop: CASSPNRAGASTDTQYF. The CDR3 DNA reads TGTGCCAGCTCACCAAATAGAGCGGGGGCCTCCACAGATACGCAGTATTTT.

The V call is TRBV3-1, the J call TRBJ2-3; no clear D gene. Trimming took 4 bases from V and 2 from J, leaving 10 bases between them. This CDR3 comprises 14 residues. Looked up from germline, CDR1 is LGHDT and CDR2 is YNNKEL (reference sequence). This chain's CDR3 is CASSRLYSTDTQYF. CDR3 DNA sequence: TGTGCCAGCAGCCGGCTGTACTCCACAGATACGCAGTATTTT.

This clonotype was counted many times. The chain is built from TRBV18 and TRBJ2-3; possibly TRBD1 or TRBD2 for D (6 bases each). This CDR3 has 16 residues. Between the trimmed V and J ends, which lost 2 bases and 3 bases, there was a span of 15 bases. In germline, CDR1 is KGHSH, CDR2 LQKENI. The chain's CDR3 is CASSPIRGGGTDTQYF. The CDR3 DNA follows: TGTGCCAGCTCACCAATCAGGGGAGGAGGGACAGATACGCAGTATTTT.

In this sample, this clonotype turned up many times. The chain recombines TRBV11-1 with TRBJ2-3, with 14 bases identical to TRBD2. CDR3 length: 15 residues. V shed 5 bases, J shed 5 bases, and the junction held 3 bases outside the gene matches. CDR1 is SGHAT, CDR2 FQDESV, per germline (reference sequence). Written as DNA, the CDR3 is TGTGCCAGCAGCGTCGGGACTAGCGGGGGAGATACGCAGTATTTT. Its translation is CASSVGTSGGDTQYF.

This sequence joins TRBV10-3 and TRBJ2-7, with TRBD2 as a possible D gene (5 bases). Looked up from germline, CDR1 is ENHRY and CDR2 is SYGVKD. This CDR3 is built from 13 residues. The V gene lost 0 bases and the J gene lost 6 bases, with 9 bases spanning the gap. The CDR3 DNA follows: TGTGCCATCAGTGAGTCAAAGGAGGCCGAGCAGTACTTC. It specifies CAISESKEAEQYF.

The chain combines TRBV20-1 with TRBJ1-4, with 7 bases matching TRBD1. After removal of 6 bases from V and 7 bases from J, the junction contained 20 bases not matched to a gene. The CDR3 runs to 17 residues. In germline, CDR1 is DFQATT, CDR2 SNEGSKA (reference sequence). The chain's CDR3 is CSAASTGASVGTEKLFF. The DNA of the CDR3 is TGCAGTGCCGCCTCCACAGGGGCATCGGTTGGTACTGAAAAACTGTTTTTT.

This clonotype was found many times. The rearrangement joins TRBV10-2 to TRBJ2-7, with D unclear. The V end lost 6 bases, the J end lost 4 bases, and 7 bases lay between the germline ends. CDR1 and CDR2 from the germline V gene are WSHSY and SAAADI. This CDR3 contains 11 residues. CDR3 sequence (DNA): TGCGCCAGCAGGGAAAATTACGAGCAGTACTTC. Translated, it gives CASRENYEQYF.

This clonotype has a count of ten or more. This chain joins TRBV7-9 and TRBJ1-1; 8 bases map to TRBD1. After removal of 5 bases from V and 4 bases from J, the junction contained 15 bases not matched to a gene. The CDR3 has 17 amino acids. Germline CDR1 SEHNR, CDR2 FQNEAQ (reference sequence). CDR3 DNA: TGTGCCAGCAGCCACACTAGGACAGGGCGGGTATCCACTGAAGCTTTCTTT. It encodes CASSHTRTGRVSTEAFF.

This clonotype showed up many times. CDR3 sequence (DNA): TGTGCCAGCAGCTCCATGGGAGGGCTTAATGCTTTCTTT. Amino acids: CASSSMGGLNAFF. The genes are TRBV7-8 and TRBJ1-1; D gene uncertain. This CDR3 comprises 13 residues. V gave up 4 bases and J gave up 11 bases, with 17 bases separating them. From germline, CDR1 is SGHVS and CDR2 FQNEAQ.

This clonotype occurred a few times. The junction differs from germline at one of its ends, possibly a read error. The gene calls are TRBV5-4 and TRBJ2-7; D is unclear. Per the germline V gene, CDR1 is SGHNT and CDR2 is YYREEE (reference sequence). The CDR3 length is 13 residues. In nucleotides, the CDR3 is TGTGCCAGCAGCTTAGGTCCTCTCTACGAGCAATACTTC. It specifies CASSLGPLYEQYF. The full variable domain, rest sourced from reference TRBV5-4 and TRBJ2-7, is ETGVTQSPTHLIKTRGQQVTLRCSSQSGHNTVSWYQQALGQGPQFIFQYYREEENGRGNFPPRFSGLQFPNYSSELNVNALELDDSALYLCASSLGPLYEQYFGPGTRLTVT.

This clonotype was found many times. The V and J genes are TRBV10-3 and TRBJ2-3, with 11 positions matching TRBD2. Germline values: CDR1 ENHRY, CDR2 SYGVKD. This CDR3 spans 20 amino acids. Trimming took 2 bases from V and 0 from J; bases not matched to a gene: 13. This chain's CDR3 is CAISETPGSGGGTSTDTQYF. The CDR3 nucleotides are TGTGCCATCAGTGAGACCCCGGGTAGCGGGGGGGGAACTAGCACAGATACGCAGTATTTT.